Shown below are 26 T cell receptor beta chains from a single sample sequenced in a study of T-cell memory formation after mild COVID-19. TCRdb re-called the 5' RACE reads with MiXCR, one entry per CDR3 protein. Found here are 90,000 to 120,000 distinct CDR3 sequences, about 15% of them singletons; the top ten hold 35% to 40%. Input material: PBMCs or a T cell subset sorted from them (not recorded which). Source of these receptors: a man aged 18 to 29 who had mild COVID-19 (a few samples of this study predate the infection). Cell type and time point are not known.

This clonotype was counted between two and nine times. The V call is TRBV2, the J call TRBJ1-1; D call uncertain. From germline, CDR1 is SNHLY and CDR2 FYNNEI. With 1 base removed from V and 0 bases from J, the gap between germline ends came to 9 bases. There are 15 residues in the CDR3. The CDR3: CASSEVAMMNTEAFF. CDR3 nucleotide sequence: TGTGCCAGCAGTGAAGTAGCTATGATGAACACTGAAGCTTTCTTT.

The sample holds many counts of this clonotype. V gene TRBV4-3 combines with J gene TRBJ2-6, with D uncertain. V was trimmed by 1 base and J by 3 bases, leaving 4 bases between them. The CDR3 totals 14 residues. Germline loops: CDR1 LGHNA, CDR2 YSLEER. The CDR3 sequence: CASSQGDGANVLTF. The DNA for the CDR3 is TGCGCCAGCAGCCAAGGGGATGGGGCCAACGTCCTGACTTTC.

This clonotype occurred a few times. The rearrangement links TRBV29-1 to TRBJ2-7; 10 positions match TRBD1. The V and J ends lost 6 bases and 2 bases, in that order; junction bases with no gene match: 4. The germline CDR1 and CDR2 sequences are SQVTM and ANQGSEA. The length of the CDR3 is 13 residues. The CDR3 sequence: CSVATGGPYEQYF. The CDR3 coding sequence is TGCAGCGTAGCGACAGGGGGCCCCTACGAGCAGTACTTC.

The chain carries TRBV3-2 and TRBJ2-7. TRBV3-2 is recorded as a pseudogene. The CDR3 spans 13 residues. The CDR3 DNA is TGTGCCAGCAGCCAAGACGGAGACTACGAGCAGTACGTC. Translating it yields CASSQDGDYEQYV.

A few counts support this clonotype. This chain links TRBV20-1 with TRBJ1-4; D call uncertain. Germline-derived CDR1 and CDR2 are DFQATT and SNEGSKA (reference sequence). The CDR3 runs to 10 residues. Trimming left V 6 bases short and J 11 bases short, with 10 bases between. This CDR3 reads CSALKNKLFF. CDR3 bases: TGCAGTGCCCTAAAAAACAAACTGTTTTTT.

This clonotype was found a few times. The rearrangement uses TRBV7-3 and TRBJ2-7; 8 nucleotides line up with TRBD1. V lost 4 bases, J lost 5 bases, and 4 bases stayed unmatched. The CDR3 is 13 residues long. Per the germline V gene, CDR1 is SGHTA and CDR2 is FQGTGA. In DNA, the CDR3 is TGTGCCAGCAGCTCCACACAGGGGGACGAGCAGTACTTC. Protein sequence: CASSSTQGDEQYF. The whole variable domain, filled in from reference TRBV7-3 and TRBJ2-7, reads GAGVSQTPSNKVTEKGKYVELRCDPISGHTALYWYRQSLGQGPEFLIYFQGTGAADDSGLPNDRFFAVRPEGSVSTLKIQRTERGDSAVYLCASSSTQGDEQYFGPGTRLTVT.

The chain couples TRBV12-3 or TRBV12-4 to TRBJ1-2; tentative D call: TRBD1 (6 bases). This CDR3 is built from 12 residues. The V end was cut by 8 bases, the J end by 8 bases, with 15 bases between. The CDR3 nucleotides read TGTGCCAGCGGACCTTCACAGGGCGGCTACACCTTC. Protein sequence: CASGPSQGGYTF.

This clonotype was picked up a small number of times. This chain links TRBV6-5 with TRBJ1-5; no clear D gene. Between the trimmed V and J ends, which lost 6 bases and 0 bases, there was a span of 6 bases. The CDR3 sequence is 13 residues long. From germline, CDR1 is MNHEY and CDR2 SVGAGI. CDR3 residues: CASRRNSNQPQHF. DNA of the CDR3: TGTGCCAGCAGGAGGAATAGCAATCAGCCCCAGCATTTT.

The chain employs TRBV29-1 and TRBJ1-4; 9 nucleotides match TRBD1. Germline V gene lookup returns CDR1 SQVTM and CDR2 ANQGSEA. The CDR3 loop spans 15 amino acids. The ends lost 6 bases at V and 3 bases at J; junction bases unmatched: 8. The CDR3 here is CSVSRDRDSNEKLFF. The CDR3 nucleotides read TGCAGCGTGAGCCGGGACAGGGATTCTAATGAAAAACTGTTTTTT.

This clonotype was seen only once. The V gene is TRBV9, the J gene TRBJ1-1; 8 bases align to TRBD1. Germline V gene lookup returns CDR1 SGDLS and CDR2 YYNGEE. The V segment lost 4 bases and the J segment 7 bases; nucleotides outside the gene matches: 6. This CDR3 spans 13 amino acids. For the CDR3, the DNA is TGTGCCAGCAGCCCCGGACAGGGTGGTGAAGCTTTCTTT. Its translation: CASSPGQGGEAFF.

The gene calls are TRBV20-1 and TRBJ1-2; perhaps TRBD1 as D (5 bases). V was trimmed by 1 base and J by 5 bases, leaving 14 bases between them. The length of the CDR3 is 14 residues. The germline gives CDR1 DFQATT, CDR2 SNEGSKA (reference sequence). For the CDR3, the DNA is TGCAGTGCTAGAGTCGGCGGGGCGCGGTATGGCTACACCTTC. Translation: CSARVGGARYGYTF.

A few counts support this clonotype. The chain is built from TRBV19 and TRBJ1-1, with a weak D call TRBD1 (6 bases). CDR1 and CDR2 (germline): LNHDA, SQIVND (reference sequence). The CDR3 runs to 14 residues. Trimming took 7 bases from V and 6 from J, leaving 18 bases between them. The CDR3 spells CASTAGQGSSEAFF. As DNA, the CDR3 is TGTGCCAGTACAGCGGGTCAGGGGAGCTCTGAAGCTTTCTTT.

V gene TRBV7-8 combines with J gene TRBJ2-1, with TRBD2 identical over 7 bases. The CDR3 runs to 16 residues. The V gene's germline CDR1 is SGHVS and CDR2 FQNEAQ. V dropped 5 bases and J dropped 4; count of bases not matched to a gene: 11. The CDR3 DNA sequence: TGTGCCAGCAGCCCGGTTGGCGGGGGATTGTACAATGAGCAGTTCTTC. Its protein product is CASSPVGGGLYNEQFF.

The table lists this clonotype with a few counts. This chain joins TRBV7-3 and TRBJ2-1; TRBD2 might be the D (5 bases). V was shortened by 5 bases and J by 7 bases, with 15 bases between the two germline ends. Germline loops: CDR1 SGHTA, CDR2 FQGTGA. CDR3 length: 14 amino acids. The CDR3 DNA follows: TGTGCCAGCAGCGTAGGACTTTTATTAAATGAGCAGTTCTTC. It specifies CASSVGLLLNEQFF.

This clonotype was seen more than once but under ten times. This chain connects TRBV2 to TRBJ1-5; tentative D call: TRBD1 (6 bases). The CDR3 spans 14 residues. Germline CDR1 is SNHLY and CDR2 is FYNNEI. Trimming stripped 4 bases from V and 4 bases from J, with 11 bases between. CDR3 region: CASSGQVANQPQHF. The CDR3 nucleotides are TGTGCCAGCAGTGGACAGGTCGCTAATCAGCCCCAGCATTTT.

The V call is TRBV10-3, the J call TRBJ1-1, with D maybe TRBD1 (6 bases). In germline, CDR1 is ENHRY, CDR2 SYGVKD. The CDR3 has 13 residues. The V gene lost 5 bases and the J gene lost 3 bases, with 10 bases spanning the gap. The CDR3 coding sequence is TGTGCCATCAGTATAGGGGGGCACACTGAAGCTTTCTTT. Translation gives CAISIGGHTEAFF.

This clonotype was counted a few times. CDR3 amino acids: CASSETTGANVLTF. The CDR3 DNA is TGTGCCAGCAGTGAAACCACTGGGGCCAACGTCCTGACTTTC. This sequence joins TRBV6-6 and TRBJ2-6; D remains ambiguous. Germline assignment: CDR1 MNHNY and CDR2 SVGAGI (reference sequence). This CDR3 contains 14 residues. V was clipped by 5 bases and J by 2 bases, with 7 bases between them.

A few counts support this clonotype. This chain links TRBV4-1 with TRBJ1-1, with a tentative D call TRBD1 (5 bases). The germline V and J ends were trimmed by 4 bases and 3 bases, with 12 bases remaining between them. This CDR3 has 14 amino acids. Germline loops: CDR1 MGHRA, CDR2 YSYEKL. The chain's CDR3 is CASSPDMTDTEAFF. The CDR3 DNA follows: TGCGCCAGCAGCCCAGATATGACAGACACTGAAGCTTTCTTT.

This clonotype was detected only a few times. The V gene is TRBV7-2, the J gene TRBJ2-3, with D unclear. CDR3 length: 16 amino acids. Germline V gene sequence: CDR1 SGHTA, CDR2 FQGNSA. Trimming took 3 bases from V and 4 from J, leaving 17 bases between them. This CDR3 reads CASSFRLTGRADTQYF. The CDR3 DNA follows: TGTGCCAGCAGCTTCCGGCTAACGGGTCGCGCAGATACGCAGTATTTT. The whole variable domain, filled in from reference TRBV7-2 and TRBJ2-3, reads GAGVSQSPSNKVTEKGKDVELRCDPISGHTALYWYRQSLGQGLEFLIYFQGNSAPDKSGLPSDRFSAERTGGSVSTLTIQRTQQEDSAVYLCASSFRLTGRADTQYFGPGTRLTVL.

This sequence joins TRBV12-3 or TRBV12-4 and TRBJ1-5; the match to TRBD1 covers 9 bases. The CDR3 is 17 residues long. Losses at the gene ends were 4 bases for V and 7 bases for J; bases not matched to a gene: 14. The CDR3 DNA is TGTGCCAGCAGTTCTTGGAGGACAGGGGCTAGGAGGCAGCCCCAGCATTTT. Translating it yields CASSSWRTGARRQPQHF.

This clonotype was picked up a small number of times. The chain uses TRBV6-1 and TRBJ2-1; 15 nucleotides align to TRBD2. This CDR3 has 16 residues. Germline lookup yields CDR1 MNHNS and CDR2 SASEGT. V lost 6 bases and J lost 8; bases outside the gene matches: 8. The CDR3 sequence: CASRGLAGGNFHEQFF. In nucleotides, the CDR3 is TGTGCCAGCAGGGGACTAGCGGGGGGAAATTTCCATGAGCAGTTCTTC.

The sample holds a few counts of this clonotype. The chain is built from TRBV6-6 and TRBJ1-6; D is undetermined. Per the germline V gene, CDR1 is MNHNY and CDR2 is SVGAGI (reference sequence). The CDR3 has 14 amino acids. V was shortened by 5 bases and J by 7 bases, with 12 bases between the two germline ends. CDR3 sequence: CASSEWVENSPLHF. The CDR3 nucleotides read TGTGCCAGCAGTGAATGGGTTGAAAATTCACCCCTCCACTTT.

Only a few counts were recorded for this clonotype. The genes are TRBV20-1 and TRBJ1-4; perhaps TRBD1 as D (5 bases). In germline, CDR1 is DFQATT, CDR2 SNEGSKA (reference sequence). The V gene lost 3 bases and the J gene lost 5 bases, with 10 bases spanning the gap. This CDR3 has 13 amino acids. CDR3 sequence (DNA): TGCAGTGCTAGTTCGGGACTCAATGAAAAACTGTTTTTT. This gives the protein CSASSGLNEKLFF.

The chain links TRBV19 to TRBJ1-5; D unresolved. Per the germline V gene, CDR1 is LNHDA and CDR2 is SQIVND (reference sequence). Trimming pared 3 bases from V and 4 bases from J, leaving 10 bases between. The CDR3 extends over 14 amino acids. The CDR3 sequence is CASSILGFNQPQHF. The CDR3 DNA reads TGTGCCAGTAGTATCCTAGGTTTTAATCAGCCCCAGCATTTT.

The table lists this clonotype with a few counts. V usage is TRBV5-1 and J usage is TRBJ1-4; no clear D gene. The CDR3 totals 17 residues. Germline V gene sequence: CDR1 SGHRS, CDR2 YFSETQ. V was trimmed by 1 base and J by 5 bases, leaving 18 bases between them. In nucleotides, the CDR3 is TGCGCCAGCAGCTTGAGGGTGCTTTCGTCTGCAAATGAAAAACTGTTTTTT. As protein: CASSLRVLSSANEKLFF.

Ten or more counts support this clonotype. The chain employs TRBV4-1 and TRBJ2-2; possibly TRBD2 for D (5 bases). This CDR3 is 16 amino acids long. V was clipped by 6 bases and J by 4 bases, with 18 bases between them. CDR1 MGHRA and CDR2 YSYEKL come from the germline V gene. The CDR3 sequence: CASSRGSGIITGELFF. The DNA of the CDR3 is TGCGCCAGCAGTCGCGGGTCGGGTATTATCACCGGGGAGCTGTTTTTT.